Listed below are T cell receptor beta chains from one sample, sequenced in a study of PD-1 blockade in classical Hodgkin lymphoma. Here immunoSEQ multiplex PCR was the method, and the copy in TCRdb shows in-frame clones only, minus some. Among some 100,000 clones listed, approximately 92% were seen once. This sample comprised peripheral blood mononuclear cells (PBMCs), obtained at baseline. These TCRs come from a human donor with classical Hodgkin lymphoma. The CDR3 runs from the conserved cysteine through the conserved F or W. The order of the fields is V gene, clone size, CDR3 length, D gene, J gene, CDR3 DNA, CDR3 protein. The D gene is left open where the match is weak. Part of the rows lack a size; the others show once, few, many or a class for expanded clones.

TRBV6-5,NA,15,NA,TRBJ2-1,TGTGCCAGCAGGCAGGACTTCTCCGGCCGTTATGAGCAGTTCTTC,CASRQDFSGRYEQFF
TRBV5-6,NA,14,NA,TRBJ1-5,TGTGCCAGCAGCTTGGTGGGGGCTGGTCAGCCCCAGCATTTT,CASSLVGAGQPQHF
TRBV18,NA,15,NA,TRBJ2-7,TGTGCCAGCTCACGCTCACCGGGCGACACCTACGAGCAGTACTTC,CASSRSPGDTYEQYF
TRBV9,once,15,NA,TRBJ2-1,TGTGCCAGCAGCGTAAGCGGGACATCCTACAATGAGCAGTTCTTC,CASSVSGTSYNEQFF
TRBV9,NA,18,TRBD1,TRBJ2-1,TGTGCCAGCAGCCCCCCCGTCCCAGGGGGTTCCCCACAAAGTGAGCAGTTCTTC,CASSPPVPGGSPQSEQFF
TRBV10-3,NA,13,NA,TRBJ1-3,TGTGCCACCCGGGAGAGTTCTGGAAACACCATATATTTT,CATRESSGNTIYF
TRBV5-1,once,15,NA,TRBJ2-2,TGCGCCAGCAGCTTGGATCGCGGAAACACCGGGGAGCTGTTTTTT,CASSLDRGNTGELFF
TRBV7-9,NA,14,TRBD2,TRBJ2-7,TGTGCCAGCAGCTCCGGGACTAGCATCTACGAGCAGTACTTC,CASSSGTSIYEQYF
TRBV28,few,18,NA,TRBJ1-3,TGTGCCAGCAGGACCCCCGCAGCGGCCAGCATGGGTGGAAACACCATATATTTT,CASRTPAAASMGGNTIYF
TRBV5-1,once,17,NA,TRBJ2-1,TGCGCCAGCAGCCCCCGTACCTCGGTCCTCCCCGGCAGGTTGCAGTTCTTC,CASSPRTSVLPGRLQFF
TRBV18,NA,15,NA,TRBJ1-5,TGTGCCAGCTCACCACGGCGTTCTAGGGATCAGCCCCAGCATTTT,CASSPRRSRDQPQHF
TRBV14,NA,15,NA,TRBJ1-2,TGTGCCAGCAGCCAAGAAGCGACGGCCGGGGAAGGCTACACCTTC,CASSQEATAGEGYTF
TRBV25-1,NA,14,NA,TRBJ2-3,TGTGCCAGCAGTGGGAGACAGGCCACAGATACGCAGTATTTT,CASSGRQATDTQYF
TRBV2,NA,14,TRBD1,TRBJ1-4,TGTGCCAGCAGTGATGAGGGGGCGCATGAAAAACTGTTTTTT,CASSDEGAHEKLFF
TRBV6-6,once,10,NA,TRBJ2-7,TGTGCCAGCAGTTCTGGGGGGCAGTACTTC,CASSSGGQYF
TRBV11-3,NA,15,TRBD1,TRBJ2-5,TGTGCCAGCAGCTTAGAGAGGGGACAGGGGGGGACCCAGTACTTC,CASSLERGQGGTQYF
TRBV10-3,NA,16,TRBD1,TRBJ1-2,TGTGCCATCAGTGAGGGGGGGAACAGGGGAGACTATGGCTACACCTTC,CAISEGGNRGDYGYTF
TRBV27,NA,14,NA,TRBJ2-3,TGTGCCAGCAGTTTATATGGGGTCACAGATACGCAGTATTTT,CASSLYGVTDTQYF
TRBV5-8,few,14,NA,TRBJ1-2,TGTGCCAGCATCCTGGCCATCCGGTCTATTGGCTACACCTTC,CASILAIRSIGYTF
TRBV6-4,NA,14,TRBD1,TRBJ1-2,TGTGCCAGCAGCGCGGAAGCAGGGGGATATGGCTACACCTTC,CASSAEAGGYGYTF
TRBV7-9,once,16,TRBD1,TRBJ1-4,TGTGCCAGCAGCCAAGTCTTACAACAGGGGGGTGAAAAACTGTTTTTT,CASSQVLQQGGEKLFF
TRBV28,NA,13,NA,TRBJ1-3,TGTGCCAGCAGTTCCGTCTCCGGGCACACCATATATTTT,CASSSVSGHTIYF
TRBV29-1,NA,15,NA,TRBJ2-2,TGCAGCGTTGCTGAGGTCCGGGGCATCACCGGGGAGCTGTTTTTT,CSVAEVRGITGELFF
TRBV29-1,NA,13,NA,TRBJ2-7,TGCAGCGTTTCTAAGACGGACCGGGGGGAGCAGTACTTC,CSVSKTDRGEQYF
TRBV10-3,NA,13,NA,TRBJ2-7,TGTGCGGCAGGGCGGGAAGTGCTCTACGAGCAGTACTTC,CAAGREVLYEQYF
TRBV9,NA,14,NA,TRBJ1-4,TGTGCCAGCAGCGTAGGGGGGAAAGATGAAAAACTGTTTTTT,CASSVGGKDEKLFF
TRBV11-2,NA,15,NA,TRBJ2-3,TGTGCCAGCAGCTTAGACGGGATGGGTACAGATACGCAGTATTTT,CASSLDGMGTDTQYF